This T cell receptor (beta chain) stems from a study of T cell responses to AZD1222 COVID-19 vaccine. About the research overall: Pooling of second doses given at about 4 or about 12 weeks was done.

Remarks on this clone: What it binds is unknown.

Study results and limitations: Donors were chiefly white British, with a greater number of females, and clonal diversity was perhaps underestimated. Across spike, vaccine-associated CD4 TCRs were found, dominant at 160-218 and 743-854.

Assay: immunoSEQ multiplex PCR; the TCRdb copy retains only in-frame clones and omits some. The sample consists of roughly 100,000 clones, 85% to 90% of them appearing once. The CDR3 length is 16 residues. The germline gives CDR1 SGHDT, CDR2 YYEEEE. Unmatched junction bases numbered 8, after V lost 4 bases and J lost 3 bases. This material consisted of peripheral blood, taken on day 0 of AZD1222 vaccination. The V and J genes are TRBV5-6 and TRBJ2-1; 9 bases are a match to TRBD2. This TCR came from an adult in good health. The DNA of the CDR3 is TGTGCCAGCAGCCCCTGGGCGGGGGGGAACTACAATGAGCAGTTCTTC. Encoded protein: CASSPWAGGNYNEQFF.